What follows are 30 T cell receptor beta chains derived from one specimen sequenced in a study of blood T cell repertoires in COVID-19. Clones were sequenced by immunoSEQ multiplex PCR, and TCRdb holds only the in-frame ones, with some missing. There are tens of thousands of clones in the sample; 85% to 90% occur only once, and 17% lies in the top ten. Sequencing was carried out using peripheral blood. The receptors were sampled from a woman aged 55-69 years with active COVID-19.

V and J are TRBV28 and TRBJ1-1; 8 bases are shared with TRBD1. After removal of 5 bases from V and 4 bases from J, the junction contained 6 bases not matched to a gene. The germline V gene has CDR1 MDHEN and CDR2 SYDVKM. This CDR3 comprises 14 residues. CDR3 protein: CASSLWTGSTEAFF. For the CDR3, the DNA is TGTGCCAGCAGTCTTTGGACAGGGAGCACTGAAGCTTTCTTT.

The chain has TRBV6-5 and TRBJ1-4, with D possibly matching TRBD1 (5 bases). The CDR3 has 14 residues. Germline CDR1 and CDR2: MNHEY and SVGAGI. With 7 bases removed from V and 1 base from J, the gap between germline ends came to 10 bases. The CDR3: CASTLGQTNEKLFF. The CDR3 DNA follows: TGTGCCAGCACCTTGGGGCAAACTAATGAAAAACTGTTTTTT.

The rearrangement links TRBV28 to TRBJ2-2; TRBD1 agrees at 12 bases. The trim removed 6 bases at V and 6 bases at J, leaving 5 bases unmatched. The CDR3 loop spans 15 amino acids. In germline, CDR1 is MDHEN, CDR2 SYDVKM. The CDR3 loop is CASSWGQGAAGELFF. DNA for the CDR3: TGTGCCAGCAGCTGGGGACAGGGGGCGGCCGGGGAGCTGTTTTTT.

The chain joins TRBV28 to TRBJ1-2; 9 nucleotides match TRBD1. From germline, CDR1 is MDHEN and CDR2 SYDVKM. The CDR3 consists of 13 residues. V lost 6 bases and J lost 7; bases outside the gene matches: 6. CDR3 sequence reads: CASRQGAGGGYTF. The DNA of the CDR3 is TGTGCCAGCAGACAGGGGGCCGGAGGTGGCTACACCTTC.

This chain connects TRBV5-6 to TRBJ1-6, with D tentatively TRBD1 (5 bases). This CDR3 is built from 13 residues. Germline V CDR1 and CDR2: SGHDT, YYEEEE. The V and J ends lost 4 bases and 9 bases respectively, with 11 bases between them. The CDR3 bases are TGTGCCAGCAGCGCTGACAGCTTTTCACCCCTCCACTTT. Its translation is CASSADSFSPLHF.

The CDR3 region is CATSRGGVNTQYF. The CDR3 DNA follows: TGTGCCACCAGCAGAGGGGGGGTTAATACGCAGTATTTT. V is TRBV15 and J is TRBJ2-3; possible D gene TRBD2, 6 bases. The CDR3 covers 13 residues. Germline V gene lookup returns CDR1 LNHNV and CDR2 YYDKDF (reference sequence). V dropped 1 base and J dropped 7 bases, with 9 bases sitting between them.

The chain links TRBV6-4 to TRBJ1-2; D is perhaps TRBD1 (6 bases). In germline, CDR1 is MRHNA, CDR2 SNTAGT. Trimming cost V 6 bases and J 4 bases, with 12 bases left between them. This CDR3 has 13 residues. DNA for the CDR3: TGTGCCAGCAGGGCACAGGGTTCCTATGGCTACACCTTC. Protein product: CASRAQGSYGYTF.

This clone was seen once. The chain couples TRBV4-1 to TRBJ1-1; TRBD1 matches 9 bases. V was clipped by 3 bases and J by 1 base; unmatched bases: 3. This CDR3 has 15 amino acids. CDR1 and CDR2 (germline): MGHRA, YSYEKL. DNA for the CDR3: TGCGCCAGCAGCCAGAGACAGGGGGAGAACACTGAAGCTTTCTTT. It encodes CASSQRQGENTEAFF.

The rearrangement uses TRBV7-3 and TRBJ2-1; 8 bases map to TRBD2. V was pared by 2 bases and J by 4 bases, with 1 base of the junction left unmatched. From germline, CDR1 is SGHTA and CDR2 FQGTGA. CDR3 length equals 14 residues. CDR3 region: CASSLAGGYNEQFF. CDR3 bases: TGTGCCAGCAGCTTAGCGGGGGGTTACAATGAGCAGTTCTTC.

The CDR3 DNA is TGTGCCAGCAGCGCCCGGACAGGGGGCCGGACTGAAGCTTTCTTT. Translating it yields CASSARTGGRTEAFF. The chain employs TRBV11-3 and TRBJ1-1, with TRBD1 matching over 11 bases. The CDR3 has 15 amino acids. After removal of 5 bases from V and 5 bases from J, the junction contained 7 bases not matched to a gene. From germline, CDR1 is SGHNT and CDR2 YENEEA. The entire variable domain, with the rest obtained from reference TRBV11-3 and TRBJ1-1, is as follows: EAGVVQSPRYKIIEKKQPVAFWCNPISGHNTLYWYLQNLGQGPELLIRYENEEAVDDSQLPKDRFSAERLKGVDSTLKIQPAELGDSAVYLCASSARTGGRTEAFFGQGTRLTVV.

This clone was detected once. This sequence joins TRBV2 and TRBJ1-1; TRBD1 might be the D (5 bases). Germline V CDR1 and CDR2: SNHLY, FYNNEI. Deletions cut 4 bases from V and 5 bases from J, with 14 bases between. This CDR3 is 14 amino acids long. As DNA, the CDR3 is TGTGCCAGCAGTGTCGGTCAGGGTGGTACTGAAGCTTTCTTT. This sequence encodes CASSVGQGGTEAFF.

The chain links TRBV6-6 to TRBJ1-4; a possible D gene is TRBD1 (6 bases). The V and J ends lost 5 bases and 8 bases respectively, with 24 bases between them. The CDR3 consists of 17 residues. The germline V gene encodes CDR1 MNHNY and CDR2 SVGAGI (reference sequence). The CDR3 coding sequence is TGTGCCAGCAGTCTTATACCGGGGGGCCAGGGGAACGAAAAACTGTTTTTT. Translating it yields CASSLIPGGQGNEKLFF.

The V and J genes are TRBV5-1 and TRBJ2-2; 12 bases map to TRBD1. V gave up 0 bases and J gave up 1 base; unmatched junction bases: 7. This CDR3 has 19 residues. Per germline, CDR1 SGHRS and CDR2 YFSETQ. CDR3 residues: CASSLVVGQGAMNTGELFF. In DNA, the CDR3 is TGCGCCAGCAGCTTGGTGGTGGGACAGGGGGCCATGAACACCGGGGAGCTGTTTTTT.

This chain links TRBV28 with TRBJ2-2; maybe TRBD1 (6 bases). Germline V gives CDR1 MDHEN, CDR2 SYDVKM. The CDR3 length is 17 residues. V shed 6 bases and J shed 4 bases, with 21 bases lying between them. The DNA of the CDR3 is TGTGCCAGCAGAAAACAAATACAGGGTATTCCCACCGGGGAGCTGTTTTTT. Amino acids: CASRKQIQGIPTGELFF.

The rearrangement links TRBV5-5 to TRBJ2-4, with D uncertain. The ends were cut back, 0 bases at V and 9 bases at J, with 10 bases in the middle. Germline CDR1 is SGHKS and CDR2 is YYEKEE (reference sequence). The CDR3 length is 13 residues. Here the CDR3 reads CASSLERGAIQYF. DNA of the CDR3: TGTGCCAGCAGCTTGGAACGTGGAGCCATTCAGTACTTC.

By frequency in the sample, this clone is medium-sized. The V gene is TRBV5-1, the J gene TRBJ1-2, with unresolved D. Trimming took off 0 bases at V and 8 bases at J, with 8 bases between the two ends. CDR1 is SGHRS and CDR2 is YFSETQ in the germline V gene. The CDR3 runs 12 residues. The CDR3 here is CASSLEHQGYTF. The CDR3 DNA follows: TGCGCCAGCAGCTTGGAGCATCAAGGCTACACCTTC.

The genes are TRBV7-3 and TRBJ2-1, with 11 bases lining up with TRBD2. V shed 1 base, J shed 6 bases, and the junction held 8 bases outside the gene matches. CDR1 is SGHTA, CDR2 FQGTGA, per germline. CDR3 size: 17 residues. The CDR3 DNA reads TGTGCCAGCAGCTTAAACATTTTAGCGGGAGGGTTCAATGAGCAGTTCTTC. It translates to CASSLNILAGGFNEQFF.

This clone was counted a single time. The chain carries TRBV11-2 and TRBJ2-2; 8 bases agree with TRBD1. The CDR3 extends over 16 amino acids. V trimming: 2 bases; J trimming: 5 bases; junction bases outside the gene matches: 7. From germline, CDR1 is SGHAT and CDR2 FQNNGV. CDR3: CASSLIRDRRTGELFF. DNA for the CDR3: TGTGCCAGCAGCTTAATCCGGGACAGGAGGACCGGGGAGCTGTTTTTT.

V usage is TRBV6-5 and J usage is TRBJ2-7; D call uncertain. The CDR3 loop spans 15 amino acids. CDR1 is MNHEY, CDR2 SVGAGI, per germline. V dropped 6 bases and J dropped 12 bases, with 27 bases sitting between them. The CDR3 nucleotides are TGTGCCAGCAGCAGAGGTAGAGACCAATCCTTTAAACTGTACTTC. Amino acid sequence: CASSRGRDQSFKLYF.

The chain is built from TRBV5-4 and TRBJ2-2; D gene unclear. The CDR3 sequence is 14 residues long. The V end lost 4 bases, the J end lost 8 bases, and 15 bases lay between the germline ends. The V gene's germline CDR1 is SGHNT and CDR2 YYREEE (reference sequence). CDR3 in DNA: TGTGCCAGCAGCCAAGTAAATACTATGGGGGAGCTGTTTTTT. Amino acids: CASSQVNTMGELFF.

This chain connects TRBV6-6 to TRBJ2-6; no firm D call. The CDR3 is 15 amino acids. Trimming pared 4 bases from V and 0 bases from J, leaving 7 bases between. CDR1 MNHNY and CDR2 SVGAGI come from the germline V gene (reference sequence). This chain's CDR3 is CASSSHNSGANVLTF. The CDR3 coding sequence is TGTGCCAGCAGTTCCCACAACTCTGGGGCCAACGTCCTGACTTTC.

The gene calls are TRBV30 and TRBJ2-5, with D maybe TRBD1 (5 bases). CDR3 length: 15 residues. V was cut by 3 bases and J by 5 bases, with 19 bases left in between. CDR1 GTSNPN and CDR2 SVGIG come from the germline V gene (reference sequence). The CDR3 DNA is TGTGCCTGGAGACCCCAGGGTACGAGGATGGAGACCCAGTACTTC. Protein: CAWRPQGTRMETQYF.

This chain joins TRBV9 and TRBJ2-1; D perhaps matches TRBD2 (5 bases). Trimming pared 2 bases from V and 0 bases from J, leaving 12 bases between. The germline V gene has CDR1 SGDLS and CDR2 YYNGEE. CDR3 length equals 16 residues. The CDR3 DNA reads TGTGCCAGCAGCGTGAAGAGCGGTGACTCCTACAATGAGCAGTTCTTC. Its translation is CASSVKSGDSYNEQFF.

The rearrangement joins TRBV19 to TRBJ2-4; D is undetermined. Trimming stripped 5 bases from V and 2 bases from J, with 10 bases between. CDR3 length: 14 residues. In germline, CDR1 is LNHDA, CDR2 SQIVND (reference sequence). CDR3 loop: CASSPHQTKNIQYF. For the CDR3, the DNA is TGTGCCAGTAGTCCCCATCAAACCAAAAACATTCAGTACTTC.

The chain has TRBV19 and TRBJ2-7; a weak D match, TRBD2 (5 bases). The V end was cut by 5 bases, the J end by 2 bases, with 10 bases between. The CDR3 extends over 13 amino acids. Germline CDR1 is LNHDA and CDR2 is SQIVND (reference sequence). CDR3 in DNA: TGTGCCAGTAGTCGGACCGGGACCTACGAGCAGTACTTC. It translates to CASSRTGTYEQYF.

In its sample, this clone was seen once. The chain combines TRBV28 with TRBJ1-2; TRBD1 matches at 8 bases. The germline CDR1 and CDR2 sequences are MDHEN and SYDVKM. The CDR3 is made up of 14 amino acids. J was trimmed by 1 base and V by 7 bases; bases with no gene match: 5. As DNA, the CDR3 is TGTGCCAGCACCGGGGACAGGCGTAACTATGGCTACACCTTC. It specifies CASTGDRRNYGYTF.

The genes are TRBV28 and TRBJ2-5, with TRBD1 as a possible D gene (8 bases). Germline V gene data show CDR1 as MDHEN and CDR2 as SYDVKM. The CDR3 totals 18 residues. V gave up 5 bases and J gave up 7 bases, with 29 bases separating them. The CDR3 sequence is CASSRFRDQGAAGVTQYF. The DNA of the CDR3 is TGTGCCAGCAGTCGTTTTCGGGACCAGGGGGCGGCGGGGGTGACCCAGTACTTC.

This rearrangement joins TRBV18 to TRBJ2-7, with 9 bases fitting TRBD1. The J segment lost 4 bases and the V segment lost 1 base, leaving 2 bases of the junction unmatched. From germline, CDR1 is KGHSH and CDR2 LQKENI. The CDR3 extends over 14 amino acids. CDR3 region: CASSPRTGEYEQYF. The CDR3 bases are TGTGCCAGCTCACCACGGACAGGGGAATACGAGCAGTACTTC.

The J gene is TRBJ2-1, the V gene TRBV19; perhaps TRBD2 as D (6 bases). The CDR3 runs 15 residues. The germline V gene has CDR1 LNHDA and CDR2 SQIVND (reference sequence). Trimming removed 3 bases at V and 5 bases at J, with 14 bases between. In DNA, the CDR3 is TGTGCCAGTAGTATGGGAGGCCACCCCAACAATGAGCAGTTCTTC. This codes for CASSMGGHPNNEQFF.

The chain employs TRBV28 and TRBJ1-3, with unresolved D. Trimming cost V 3 bases and J 3 bases, with 12 bases left between them. The V gene's germline CDR1 is MDHEN and CDR2 SYDVKM. The CDR3 spans 15 residues. The CDR3 here is CASSLGRYNGNTIYF. CDR3 DNA sequence: TGTGCCAGCAGTTTGGGCAGATACAATGGAAACACCATATATTTT.